This T cell receptor (beta chain) was sequenced for a study of cytomegalovirus exposure and HLA in healthy donors. Study as a whole: Genotyping of some 400 donors showed that approximately 83% belonged to the Caucasian-associated ancestry cluster.

PCR amplification relied on 60 Vbeta primers (plus 13 Jbeta primers). The assay was immunoSEQ multiplex PCR, and TCRdb's table has in-frame clones only and misses some. The sample has some 180,000 clones; about 83% are singletons. Study conclusions and caveats: HLA restriction was apparent for most CMV-associated TCR beta chains in a later analysis. A missense variant in DCLRE1C was later tied to TCR beta V- and J-gene trimming. In most subjects, TCR beta sequences reportedly gave accurate predictions of HLA-A and HLA-B alleles.

Germline V gene lookup returns CDR1 SGHRS and CDR2 YFSETQ. The V segment lost 4 bases and the J segment 6 bases; nucleotides outside the gene matches: 10. The CDR3 runs 16 residues. As concerns this clone: Its antigen is as yet unknown.

The receptor was derived from a female donor in good health and CMV-seronegative. V and J are TRBV5-1 and TRBJ1-4; 9 nucleotides align to TRBD1. The sequenced sample consisted of PBMCs. CDR3 sequence: CASSPTGGQGYEKLFF. As DNA, the CDR3 is TGCGCCAGCAGCCCCACCGGCGGACAGGGGTATGAAAAACTGTTTTTT.